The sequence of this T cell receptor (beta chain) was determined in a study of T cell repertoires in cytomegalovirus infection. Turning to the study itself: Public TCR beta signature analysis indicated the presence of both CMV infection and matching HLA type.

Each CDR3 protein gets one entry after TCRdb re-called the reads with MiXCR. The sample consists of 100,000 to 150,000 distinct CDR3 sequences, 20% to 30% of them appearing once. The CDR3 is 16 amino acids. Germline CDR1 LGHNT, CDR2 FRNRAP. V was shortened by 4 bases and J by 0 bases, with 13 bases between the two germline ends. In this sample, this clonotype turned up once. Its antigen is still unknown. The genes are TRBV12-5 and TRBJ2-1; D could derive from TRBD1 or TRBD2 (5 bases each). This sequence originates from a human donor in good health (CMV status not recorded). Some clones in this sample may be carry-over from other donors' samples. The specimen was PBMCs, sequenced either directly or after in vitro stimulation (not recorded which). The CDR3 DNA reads TGTGCTAGTGGTTCGTGGGGGTCGAGCTCCTACAATGAGCAGTTCTTC. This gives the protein CASGSWGSSSYNEQFF. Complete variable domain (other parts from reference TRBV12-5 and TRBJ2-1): DARVTQTPRHKVTEMGQEVTMRCQPILGHNTVFWYRQTMMQGLELLAYFRNRAPLDDSGMPKDRFSAEMPDATLATLKIQPSEPRDSAVYFCASGSWGSSSYNEQFFGPGTRLTVL.